The 23 T cell receptor beta chains below all came from one sample that was sequenced in a study of blood T cell repertoires in COVID-19. The method was immunoSEQ multiplex PCR; TCRdb's version includes in-frame clones alone and lacks a portion of them. The table has about 94,000 clones, approximately 87% seen once. Sequencing was carried out using peripheral blood. Receptors were obtained from a human donor with acute or convalescent COVID-19. The donor label of this sample is uncertain.

The chain uses TRBV5-4 and TRBJ2-7; D is unresolved. V shed 3 bases and J shed 3 bases, with 13 bases lying between them. The CDR3 has 14 amino acids. Per the germline V gene, CDR1 is SGHNT and CDR2 is YYREEE (reference sequence). The CDR3 loop is CASSSRDTYYEQYF. The CDR3 DNA reads as TGTGCCAGCAGCTCCCGAGACACGTACTACGAGCAGTACTTC. The entire variable domain, with the rest obtained from reference TRBV5-4 and TRBJ2-7, is as follows: ETGVTQSPTHLIKTRGQQVTLRCSSQSGHNTVSWYQQALGQGPQFIFQYYREEENGRGNFPPRFSGLQFPNYSSELNVNALELDDSALYLCASSSRDTYYEQYFGPGTRLTVT.

The V gene is TRBV4-2, the J gene TRBJ2-7; 9 nucleotides line up with TRBD1. The CDR3 contains 16 residues. Per the germline V gene, CDR1 is LGHNA and CDR2 is YNFKEQ. V trimming: 1 base; J trimming: 2 bases; junction bases outside the gene matches: 6. CDR3 region: CASSQAATGGAYEQYF. DNA of the CDR3: TGTGCCAGCAGCCAAGCCGCGACAGGGGGTGCCTACGAGCAGTACTTC.

This chain connects TRBV18 to TRBJ2-7, with unresolved D. V lost 0 bases and J 0 bases, leaving 6 bases between the germline ends. The CDR3 sequence is 14 residues long. Per germline, CDR1 KGHSH and CDR2 LQKENI. The CDR3 loop is CASSPPSVSYEQYF. The CDR3 DNA sequence: TGTGCCAGCTCACCACCGTCAGTCTCCTACGAGCAGTACTTC.

The V call is TRBV6-4, the J call TRBJ2-7, with 12 positions matching TRBD1. The CDR3 is 14 residues long. The V gene's germline CDR1 is MRHNA and CDR2 SNTAGT. V was clipped by 8 bases and J by 3 bases; unmatched bases: 5. CDR3 sequence: CASAGTGGYYEQYF. CDR3 DNA sequence: TGTGCCAGCGCTGGGACAGGGGGCTACTACGAGCAGTACTTC.

The chain combines TRBV7-3 with TRBJ1-1; TRBD1 matches at 10 bases. CDR3 length: 15 residues. CDR1 and CDR2 from the germline V gene are SGHTA and FQGTGA. The V gene end was trimmed by 4 bases and the J gene end by 4 bases; junction bases not matched to a gene: 6. The CDR3 DNA reads as TGTGCCAGCAGCTCGGGGACAGGGGCGGGCACTGAAGCTTTCTTT. The encoded protein is CASSSGTGAGTEAFF.

The chain couples TRBV6-4 to TRBJ2-1, with D perhaps TRBD2 (6 bases). CDR3 size: 13 residues. Germline values: CDR1 MRHNA, CDR2 SNTAGT. With 3 bases removed from V and 10 bases from J, the gap between germline ends came to 13 bases. As DNA, the CDR3 is TGTGCCAGCAGTGAGGGTTTACTAGCAGAGCAGTTCTTC. Protein sequence: CASSEGLLAEQFF.

This clone was observed many times. This chain links TRBV30 with TRBJ1-1; D uncertain. Per the germline V gene, CDR1 is GTSNPN and CDR2 is SVGIG (reference sequence). Trimming took off 4 bases at V and 6 bases at J, with 21 bases between the two ends. The CDR3 totals 15 residues. This chain's CDR3 is CAWTSRVVGSPEAFF. CDR3 sequence (DNA): TGTGCCTGGACTAGTCGGGTGGTCGGGAGTCCTGAAGCTTTCTTT.

The chain recombines TRBV28 with TRBJ1-2, with 10 nucleotides matching TRBD1. The J segment lost 2 bases and the V segment lost 10 bases, leaving 4 bases of the junction unmatched. This CDR3 region has 13 residues. CDR1 MDHEN and CDR2 SYDVKM come from the germline V gene. CDR3: CATDRGRNYGYTF. The CDR3 DNA follows: TGTGCCACCGACAGGGGGCGCAACTATGGCTACACCTTC.

The V and J genes are TRBV5-5 and TRBJ2-2; 9 bases are a match to TRBD2. With V trimmed by 6 bases and J by 6 bases, 9 bases remained unmatched. The CDR3 extends over 15 amino acids. The V gene's germline CDR1 is SGHKS and CDR2 YYEKEE (reference sequence). CDR3 protein: CASTGLAGRAGELFF. DNA for the CDR3: TGTGCCAGCACAGGGCTAGCGGGGAGGGCCGGGGAGCTGTTTTTT.

The genes are TRBV5-1 and TRBJ1-4; 8 bases are a match to TRBD1. Trimming removed 3 bases from V and 7 bases from J; junction bases left unmatched: 11. The CDR3 consists of 16 residues. Germline assignment: CDR1 SGHRS and CDR2 YFSETQ. The CDR3 DNA reads as TGCGCCAGCAGCTCGGGTCCTACAGGGGGTAGTGAAAAACTGTTTTTT. The encoded protein is CASSSGPTGGSEKLFF.

V is TRBV24-1 and J is TRBJ1-5; maybe TRBD1 (5 bases). V was cut by 6 bases and J by 3 bases, with 11 bases left in between. The germline CDR1 and CDR2 sequences are KGHDR and SFDVKD. There are 14 residues in the CDR3. CDR3 coding DNA: TGTGCCACCAGTAATAACAGGTTCAATCAGCCCCAGCATTTT. This sequence encodes CATSNNRFNQPQHF.

The rearrangement links TRBV12-3 or TRBV12-4 to TRBJ2-3, with D unclear. This CDR3 contains 11 residues. V was trimmed by 7 bases and J by 5 bases, leaving 7 bases between them. CDR3 in amino acids: CASNFRDTQYF. The CDR3 DNA is TGTGCCAGCAACTTTCGAGATACGCAGTATTTT.

This clone was counted once. The chain has TRBV9 and TRBJ1-3; 8 bases fit TRBD1. There are 16 residues in the CDR3. CDR1 and CDR2 (germline): SGDLS, YYNGEE. The ends lost 3 bases at V and 1 base at J; junction bases unmatched: 6. CDR3 coding DNA: TGTGCCAGCAGCGCCGGACAGGGCCTTTCTGGAAACACCATATATTTT. Encoded protein: CASSAGQGLSGNTIYF.

The rearrangement joins TRBV29-1 to TRBJ1-2; D gene ambiguous. This CDR3 comprises 13 residues. Trimming took off 3 bases at V and 3 bases at J, with 11 bases between the two ends. Germline V gene sequence: CDR1 SQVTM, CDR2 ANQGSEA. CDR3 region: CSVDGGFDYGYTF. The DNA of the CDR3 is TGCAGCGTTGACGGAGGGTTTGACTATGGCTACACCTTC.

The rearrangement uses TRBV5-1 and TRBJ2-1, with 14 bases fitting TRBD2. The germline V gene encodes CDR1 SGHRS and CDR2 YFSETQ. The CDR3 sequence is 15 residues long. J was trimmed by 8 bases and V by 3 bases; bases with no gene match: 4. The DNA for the CDR3 is TGCGCCAGCAGCTCCGGGACTAGCGGGGGTGATGAGCAGTTCTTC. Translation gives CASSSGTSGGDEQFF. Based on the CDR3 plus reference TRBV5-1 and TRBJ2-1, the full variable domain is KAGVTQTPRYLIKTRGQQVTLSCSPISGHRSVSWYQQTPGQGLQFLFEYFSETQRNKGNFPGRFSGRQFSNSRSEMNVSTLELGDSALYLCASSSGTSGGDEQFFGPGTRLTVL.

The V gene is TRBV30, the J gene TRBJ2-7, with 7 bases fitting TRBD1. The CDR3 covers 13 residues. CDR1 and CDR2 (germline): GTSNPN, SVGIG (reference sequence). V was pared by 4 bases and J by 4 bases, with 7 bases of the junction left unmatched. CDR3 amino acids: CAWTGQILYEQYF. The CDR3 DNA reads TGTGCCTGGACGGGACAGATCTTATACGAGCAGTACTTC.

This rearrangement joins TRBV6-6 to TRBJ2-3, with 7 bases aligning to TRBD2. The CDR3 is 15 residues long. Germline CDR1 is MNHNY and CDR2 is SVGAGI (reference sequence). The V and J ends lost 4 bases and 1 base, in that order; junction bases with no gene match: 5. The DNA for the CDR3 is TGTGCCAGCAGTTTAACTAGCGTAGGCACAGATACGCAGTATTTT. As protein: CASSLTSVGTDTQYF.

With regard to this clone: One junction end disagrees with the germline gene, perhaps due to a read error. The chain couples TRBV10-3 to TRBJ1-2, with 8 bases fitting TRBD1. The CDR3 extends over 16 amino acids. Looked up from germline, CDR1 is ENHRY and CDR2 is SYGVKD. The CDR3 DNA reads TGTGCCATCAGTGAGTCGAAGCCAGGGGGCGGGTATGGCCACACCTTC. As protein: CAISESKPGGGYGHTF.

In its sample, this clone was seen a few times. V usage is TRBV5-1 and J usage is TRBJ1-2, with 9 bases that match TRBD1. Unmatched junction bases numbered 5, after V lost 4 bases and J lost 1 base. The length of the CDR3 is 15 residues. Germline lookup yields CDR1 SGHRS and CDR2 YFSETQ. The chain's CDR3 is CASSRGTGNNYGYTF. Here the CDR3 DNA reads TGCGCCAGCAGCAGAGGGACAGGGAATAACTATGGCTACACCTTC.

This clone is a singleton in its sample. The V gene is TRBV5-1, the J gene TRBJ1-2, with 9 bases aligning to TRBD1. The CDR3 has 15 residues. Germline trimming cut 7 bases from V and 4 bases from J; bases unmatched to any gene: 11. Germline assignment: CDR1 SGHRS and CDR2 YFSETQ. CDR3 in DNA: TGCGCCAGCCACACGACCGGGACAGGGATCTATGGCTACACCTTC. Translating it yields CASHTTGTGIYGYTF.

The chain recombines TRBV6-1 with TRBJ2-5; TRBD2 matches at 8 bases. The junction had 6 bases not matched to a gene; V was cut back by 8 bases and J by 7 bases. This CDR3 region has 12 residues. CDR1 is MNHNS, CDR2 SASEGT, per germline. Written as DNA, the CDR3 is TGTGCCAGCGGGCCGGGAGGGGGGACCCAGTACTTC. It codes for CASGPGGGTQYF.

The chain combines TRBV18 with TRBJ1-5; D gene ambiguous. In germline, CDR1 is KGHSH, CDR2 LQKENI. The ends were cut back, 3 bases at V and 9 bases at J, with 18 bases in the middle. This CDR3 is 15 amino acids long. Here the CDR3 DNA reads TGTGCCAGCTCACCGGCCGCGGCGGAGGATCTGCCCCAGCATTTT. It specifies CASSPAAAEDLPQHF.

The table lists this clone with a few counts. This chain links TRBV5-4 with TRBJ1-6, with D possibly being TRBD1 (5 bases). The CDR3 is 15 amino acids. Germline assignment: CDR1 SGHNT and CDR2 YYREEE (reference sequence). V gave up 0 bases and J gave up 8 bases, with 12 bases separating them. The CDR3 reads CASSLDVREDSPLHF. In DNA form, the CDR3 reads TGTGCCAGCAGCTTGGATGTCAGGGAAGATTCACCCCTCCACTTT. Full variable domain (rest looked up from reference TRBV5-4 and TRBJ1-6): ETGVTQSPTHLIKTRGQQVTLRCSSQSGHNTVSWYQQALGQGPQFIFQYYREEENGRGNFPPRFSGLQFPNYSSELNVNALELDDSALYLCASSLDVREDSPLHFGNGTRLTVT.